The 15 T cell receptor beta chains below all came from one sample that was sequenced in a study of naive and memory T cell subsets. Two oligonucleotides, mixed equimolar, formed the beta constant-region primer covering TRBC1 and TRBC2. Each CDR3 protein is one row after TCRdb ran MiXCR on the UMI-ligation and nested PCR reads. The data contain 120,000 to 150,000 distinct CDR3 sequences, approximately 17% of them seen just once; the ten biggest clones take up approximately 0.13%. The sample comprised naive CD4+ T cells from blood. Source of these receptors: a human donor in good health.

As DNA, the CDR3 is TGTGCCAGCAGCTTAGACTCGGGAAACACTGAAGCTTTCTTT. It yields the protein CASSLDSGNTEAFF. This chain links TRBV7-9 with TRBJ1-1; D remains ambiguous. The germline CDR1 and CDR2 sequences are SEHNR and FQNEAQ (reference sequence). The germline V and J ends were trimmed by 1 base and 2 bases, with 8 bases remaining between them. The CDR3 contains 14 residues.

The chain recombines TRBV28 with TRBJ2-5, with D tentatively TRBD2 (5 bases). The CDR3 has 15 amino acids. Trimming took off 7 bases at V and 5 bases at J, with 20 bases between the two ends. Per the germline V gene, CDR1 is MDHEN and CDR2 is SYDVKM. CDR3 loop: CASTPGGSSWETQYF. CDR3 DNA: TGTGCCAGCACCCCCGGAGGCTCCTCATGGGAGACCCAGTACTTC.

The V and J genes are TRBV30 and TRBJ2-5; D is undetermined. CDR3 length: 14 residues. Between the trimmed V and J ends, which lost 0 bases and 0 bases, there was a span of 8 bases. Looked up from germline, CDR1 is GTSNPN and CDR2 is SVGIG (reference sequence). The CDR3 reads CAWSVRSNQETQYF. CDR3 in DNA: TGTGCCTGGAGTGTACGTAGTAACCAAGAGACCCAGTACTTC.

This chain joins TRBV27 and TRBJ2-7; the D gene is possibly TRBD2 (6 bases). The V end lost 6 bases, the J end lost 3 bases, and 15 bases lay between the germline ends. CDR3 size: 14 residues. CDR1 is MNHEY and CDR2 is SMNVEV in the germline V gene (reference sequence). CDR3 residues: CASRVSLANYEQYF. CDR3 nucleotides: TGTGCCAGCAGGGTCAGTCTAGCGAACTACGAGCAGTACTTC.

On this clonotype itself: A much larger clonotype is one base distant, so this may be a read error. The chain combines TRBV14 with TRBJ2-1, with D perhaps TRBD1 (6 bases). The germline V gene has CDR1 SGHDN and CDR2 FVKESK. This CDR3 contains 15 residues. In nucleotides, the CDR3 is TGTCCCAGCAGCCAAAAATTACAGGGCAACAATGAGCAGTTCTTC. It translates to CPSSQKLQGNNEQFF.

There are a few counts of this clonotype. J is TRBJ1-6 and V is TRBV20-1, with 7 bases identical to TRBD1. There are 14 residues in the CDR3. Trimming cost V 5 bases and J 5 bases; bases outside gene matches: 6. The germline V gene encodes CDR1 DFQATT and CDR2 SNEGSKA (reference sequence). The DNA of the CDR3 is TGCAGTGCTCAGACAGGGCCCAATAATTCACCCCTCCACTTT. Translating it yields CSAQTGPNNSPLHF.

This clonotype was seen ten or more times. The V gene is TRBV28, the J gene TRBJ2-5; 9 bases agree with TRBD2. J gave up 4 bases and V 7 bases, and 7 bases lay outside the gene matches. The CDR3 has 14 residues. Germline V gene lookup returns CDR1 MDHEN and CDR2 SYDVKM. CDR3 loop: CASIKIAGAETQYF. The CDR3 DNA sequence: TGTGCCAGCATCAAGATAGCGGGAGCAGAGACCCAGTACTTC.

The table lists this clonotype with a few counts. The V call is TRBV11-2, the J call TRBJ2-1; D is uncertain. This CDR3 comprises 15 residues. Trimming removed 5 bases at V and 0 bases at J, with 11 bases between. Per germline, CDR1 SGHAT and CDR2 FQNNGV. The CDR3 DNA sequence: TGTGCCAGCAGCGCAAGGATGAGCTCCTACAATGAGCAGTTCTTC. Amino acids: CASSARMSSYNEQFF.

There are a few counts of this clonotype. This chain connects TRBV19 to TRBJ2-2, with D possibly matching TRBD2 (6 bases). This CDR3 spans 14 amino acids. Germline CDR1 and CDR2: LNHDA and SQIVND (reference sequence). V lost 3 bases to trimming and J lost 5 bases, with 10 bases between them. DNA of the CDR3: TGTGCCAGTAGTATGACGGGAGAAACCGGGGAGCTGTTTTTT. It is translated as CASSMTGETGELFF.

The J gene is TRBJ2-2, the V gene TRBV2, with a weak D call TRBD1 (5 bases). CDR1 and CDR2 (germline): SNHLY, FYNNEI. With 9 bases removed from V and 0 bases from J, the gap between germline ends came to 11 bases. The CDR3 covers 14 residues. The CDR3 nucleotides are TGTGCCAGTCGGAGACAGCCGAACACCGGGGAGCTGTTTTTT. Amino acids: CASRRQPNTGELFF.

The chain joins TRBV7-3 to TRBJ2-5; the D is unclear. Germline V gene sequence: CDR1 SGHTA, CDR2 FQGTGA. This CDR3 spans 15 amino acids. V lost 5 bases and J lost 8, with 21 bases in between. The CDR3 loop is CASSPWLYSPVTQYF. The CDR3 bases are TGTGCCAGCAGCCCATGGCTGTACTCCCCGGTAACCCAGTACTTC.

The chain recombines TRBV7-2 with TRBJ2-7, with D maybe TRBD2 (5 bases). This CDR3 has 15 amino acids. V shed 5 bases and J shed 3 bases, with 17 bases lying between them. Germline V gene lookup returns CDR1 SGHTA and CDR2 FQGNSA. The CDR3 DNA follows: TGTGCCAGCAGCCGCCAAAACGGACGGGACTACGAGCAGTACTTC. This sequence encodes CASSRQNGRDYEQYF.

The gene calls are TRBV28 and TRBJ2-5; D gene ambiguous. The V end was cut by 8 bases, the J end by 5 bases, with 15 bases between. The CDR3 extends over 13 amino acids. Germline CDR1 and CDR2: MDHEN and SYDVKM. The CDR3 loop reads CASGKSTVETQYF. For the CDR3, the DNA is TGTGCCAGCGGAAAATCAACAGTCGAGACCCAGTACTTC.

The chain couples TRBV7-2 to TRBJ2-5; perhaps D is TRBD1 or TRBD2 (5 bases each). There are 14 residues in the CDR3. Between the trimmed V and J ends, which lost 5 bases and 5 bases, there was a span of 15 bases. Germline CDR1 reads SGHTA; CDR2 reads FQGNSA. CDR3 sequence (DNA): TGTGCCAGCAGCCCGGGGACGTTTGATGAGACCCAGTACTTC. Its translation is CASSPGTFDETQYF.

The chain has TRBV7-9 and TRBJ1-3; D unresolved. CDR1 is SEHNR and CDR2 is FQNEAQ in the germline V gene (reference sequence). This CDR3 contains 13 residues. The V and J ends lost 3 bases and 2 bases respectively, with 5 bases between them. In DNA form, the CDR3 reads TGTGCCAGCAGCTTCTCGGCTGGAAACACCATATATTTT. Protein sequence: CASSFSAGNTIYF.